Below are 32 T cell receptor beta chains sequenced from a single sample in a study of T cell changes during pregnancy in multiple sclerosis. The data were produced by immunoSEQ multiplex PCR, yet TCRdb's version contains in-frame clones alone and is incomplete. The table shows roughly 40,000 clones, with more than 85% occurring only once. The source material was CD8+ T cells from peripheral blood mononuclear cells, sampled before pregnancy. These receptor sequences come from a female donor with multiple sclerosis, enrolled in a pregnancy study.

This chain connects TRBV2 to TRBJ2-3; 13 bases fit TRBD2. This CDR3 comprises 17 residues. J lost 1 base, V lost 7 bases, and 8 bases had no gene match. The germline CDR1 and CDR2 sequences are SNHLY and FYNNEI. This CDR3 reads CASTLTSGRLGTDTQYF. In DNA form, the CDR3 reads TGTGCCAGCACCCTGACTAGCGGGAGGTTGGGCACAGATACGCAGTATTTT.

J is TRBJ2-1 and V is TRBV7-6; 8 bases align to TRBD2. Per the germline V gene, CDR1 is SGHVS and CDR2 is FNYEAQ. The CDR3 totals 17 residues. The junction had 8 bases not matched to a gene; V was cut back by 0 bases and J by 4 bases. The CDR3, as DNA: TGTGCCAGCAGCTTAGCGCGGGGCGGGAGGTTATACAATGAGCAGTTCTTC. Translated: CASSLARGGRLYNEQFF.

The V call is TRBV19, the J call TRBJ1-2; 7 nucleotides line up with TRBD1. The CDR3 runs 14 residues. V shed 7 bases, J shed 7 bases, and the junction held 12 bases outside the gene matches. The germline CDR1 and CDR2 sequences are LNHDA and SQIVND (reference sequence). The CDR3 region has the DNA TGTGCCAGTACCGCCAACCCGGGACAGCTTGGCTACACCTTC. It yields the protein CASTANPGQLGYTF.

This chain connects TRBV19 to TRBJ2-7, with 10 bases fitting TRBD1. The CDR3 totals 13 residues. J lost 6 bases, V lost 5 bases, and 4 bases had no gene match. Germline loops: CDR1 LNHDA, CDR2 SQIVND (reference sequence). Written as DNA, the CDR3 is TGTGCCAGTAGTCCGGGACAGGGGTTCGAGCAGTACTTC. It translates to CASSPGQGFEQYF.

The chain joins TRBV6-1 to TRBJ2-5, with 11 bases matching TRBD2. CDR1 and CDR2 (germline): MNHNS, SASEGT. After removal of 4 bases from V and 2 bases from J, the junction contained 6 bases not matched to a gene. The CDR3 runs 16 residues. CDR3 DNA sequence: TGTGCCAGCAGTGCACTAGCGGGAGAACCTCAAGAGACCCAGTACTTC. Its protein product is CASSALAGEPQETQYF.

This chain connects TRBV5-4 to TRBJ2-7; the match to TRBD2 covers 10 bases. CDR3 length: 15 residues. Trimming at V came to 0 bases and at J to 4 bases, leaving 4 bases not matched to a gene. Germline lookup yields CDR1 SGHNT and CDR2 YYREEE (reference sequence). The CDR3 DNA sequence: TGTGCCAGCAGCTTGGCAGCGGGAGGGGGGTACGAGCAGTACTTC. Amino acids: CASSLAAGGGYEQYF.

In this sample, this clone turned up once. The V and J genes are TRBV6-5 and TRBJ1-1, with a tentative D call TRBD1 (5 bases). V was cut by 7 bases and J by 4 bases, with 10 bases left in between. CDR1 and CDR2 (germline): MNHEY, SVGAGI. CDR3 size: 12 residues. Written as DNA, the CDR3 is TGTGCCAGCACGGGGGGATCCACTGAAGCTTTCTTT. The encoded protein is CASTGGSTEAFF.

The chain recombines TRBV19 with TRBJ2-7; TRBD2 agrees at 12 bases. CDR3 length equals 17 residues. Germline loops: CDR1 LNHDA, CDR2 SQIVND (reference sequence). With 3 bases clipped from V and 5 bases from J, the junction kept 11 bases outside the gene matches. DNA for the CDR3: TGTGCCAGTAGTATGGTTCTTCTTGGACTAGCGGGACACGAGCAGTACTTC. Its protein is CASSMVLLGLAGHEQYF.

The CDR3 region has the DNA TGTGCCAGCAGCCAAAACAGTGCAACTAATGAAAAACTGTTTTTT. Translated: CASSQNSATNEKLFF. The rearrangement links TRBV28 to TRBJ1-4; D remains ambiguous. CDR1 and CDR2 (germline): MDHEN, SYDVKM. Trimming pared 6 bases from V and 0 bases from J, leaving 11 bases between. The CDR3 length is 15 residues.

V gene TRBV7-2 combines with J gene TRBJ2-1; 10 bases fit TRBD2. The CDR3 has 17 residues. CDR1 SGHTA and CDR2 FQGNSA come from the germline V gene. V trimming: 5 bases; J trimming: 5 bases; junction bases outside the gene matches: 12. CDR3 protein: CASSRRPLAGRNNEQFF. The CDR3, as DNA: TGTGCCAGCAGCCGACGACCACTAGCGGGACGCAACAATGAGCAGTTCTTC. Drawing the rest from reference TRBV7-2 and TRBJ2-1, the complete variable domain is GAGVSQSPSNKVTEKGKDVELRCDPISGHTALYWYRQSLGQGLEFLIYFQGNSAPDKSGLPSDRFSAERTGGSVSTLTIQRTQQEDSAVYLCASSRRPLAGRNNEQFFGPGTRLTVL.

The gene calls are TRBV5-1 and TRBJ2-7; tentative D call: TRBD2 (5 bases). The CDR3 extends over 16 amino acids. Germline V gene lookup returns CDR1 SGHRS and CDR2 YFSETQ. Trimming removed 5 bases at V and 0 bases at J, with 18 bases between. The CDR3 DNA sequence: TGCGCCAGCAGGGAGGTCGTGCGGACCGACTCCTACGAGCAGTACTTC. This codes for CASREVVRTDSYEQYF.

The chain uses TRBV27 and TRBJ2-7; the match to TRBD2 covers 7 bases. Germline CDR1 reads MNHEY; CDR2 reads SMNVEV (reference sequence). The length of the CDR3 is 15 residues. V shed 4 bases, J shed 5 bases, and the junction held 11 bases outside the gene matches. DNA for the CDR3: TGTGCCAGCAGTTCCTCGAGTCCCACTAGCGACGAGCAGTACTTC. As protein: CASSSSSPTSDEQYF.

This clone is medium-sized (0.01 to 0.1%) in the sample. The V call is TRBV5-1, the J call TRBJ2-7; TRBD2 agrees at 7 bases. Germline trimming cut 0 bases from V and 4 bases from J; bases unmatched to any gene: 7. The CDR3 is 15 residues long. The V gene's germline CDR1 is SGHRS and CDR2 YFSETQ. The CDR3 reads CASSLDPGGLYEQYF. The CDR3 nucleotides are TGCGCCAGCAGCTTGGATCCGGGGGGACTATACGAGCAGTACTTC.

V and J are TRBV13 and TRBJ2-1; 13 bases are a match to TRBD2. From germline, CDR1 is PRHDT and CDR2 FYEKMQ (reference sequence). V shed 4 bases, J shed 8 bases, and the junction held 5 bases outside the gene matches. This CDR3 is 15 amino acids long. The CDR3 loop is CASSSGLAGEDEQFF. The CDR3 DNA follows: TGTGCCAGCAGCTCAGGACTAGCGGGAGAGGATGAGCAGTTCTTC.

The CDR3 region is CASSPHGTGDEQYF. In DNA form, the CDR3 reads TGCGCCAGCAGCCCGCACGGGACAGGGGACGAGCAGTACTTC. The rearrangement joins TRBV5-1 to TRBJ2-7; 10 bases agree with TRBD1. CDR1 and CDR2 from the germline V gene are SGHRS and YFSETQ. V shed 4 bases, J shed 5 bases, and the junction held 6 bases outside the gene matches. This CDR3 contains 14 residues. The full variable domain, in which reference TRBV5-1 and TRBJ2-7 provide the parts outside the CDR3, is KAGVTQTPRYLIKTRGQQVTLSCSPISGHRSVSWYQQTPGQGLQFLFEYFSETQRNKGNFPGRFSGRQFSNSRSEMNVSTLELGDSALYLCASSPHGTGDEQYFGPGTRLTVT.

This chain joins TRBV28 and TRBJ2-3, with D maybe TRBD2 (6 bases). Germline CDR1 MDHEN, CDR2 SYDVKM. This CDR3 comprises 18 residues. The V end was cut by 4 bases, the J end by 0 bases, with 20 bases between. The chain's CDR3 is CASSSSLTSSPSTDTQYF. CDR3 DNA sequence: TGTGCCAGCAGTTCCTCTCTTACTAGCTCTCCTAGCACAGATACGCAGTATTTT.

The rearrangement joins TRBV19 to TRBJ1-2; 8 nucleotides line up with TRBD1. CDR3 length equals 16 residues. Germline values: CDR1 LNHDA, CDR2 SQIVND (reference sequence). The junction had 12 bases not matched to a gene; V was cut back by 5 bases and J by 4 bases. The CDR3 loop is CASSSGWQGAIYGYTF. CDR3 bases: TGTGCCAGTAGTTCCGGGTGGCAGGGGGCGATCTATGGCTACACCTTC.

The V gene is TRBV28, the J gene TRBJ2-7; D is perhaps TRBD2 (5 bases). The CDR3 is 12 residues long. Germline V lookup: CDR1 MDHEN, CDR2 SYDVKM. V was cut by 2 bases and J by 6 bases, with 8 bases left in between. In nucleotides, the CDR3 is TGTGCCAGCAGTTTAAGGGCGGGCGAGCAGTACTTC. As protein: CASSLRAGEQYF.

The V gene is TRBV5-3, the J gene TRBJ2-4; possibly TRBD2 for D (5 bases). TRBV5-3 is an ORF, and what it does is uncertain. The CDR3 runs to 19 residues. Trimming shortened V by 4 bases and J by 0 bases, and 23 bases separated the two germline ends. The CDR3 reads CARSHRWAGPFLAKNIQYF. CDR3 coding DNA: TGTGCCAGAAGCCACCGTTGGGCGGGTCCTTTTCTAGCCAAAAACATTCAGTACTTC.

This chain connects TRBV15 to TRBJ2-1, with 7 bases matching TRBD1. Germline V gene lookup returns CDR1 LNHNV and CDR2 YYDKDF (reference sequence). J lost 7 bases, V lost 5 bases, and 5 bases had no gene match. CDR3 length: 13 residues. The CDR3 loop reads CATSSRQGNEQFF. The CDR3 DNA reads TGTGCCACCAGCTCCAGACAGGGTAATGAGCAGTTCTTC.

V is TRBV27 and J is TRBJ1-4; D is perhaps TRBD1 (5 bases). The CDR3 runs 15 residues. V was cut by 6 bases and J by 7 bases, with 18 bases left in between. The V gene's germline CDR1 is MNHEY and CDR2 SMNVEV (reference sequence). In DNA, the CDR3 is TGTGCCAGCAGCCCGGGGGGGTTCGTGGGTGAAAAACTGTTTTTT. It codes for CASSPGGFVGEKLFF.

The V gene is TRBV28, the J gene TRBJ2-5, with 8 bases that match TRBD2. J lost 6 bases, V lost 6 bases, and 9 bases had no gene match. The germline CDR1 and CDR2 sequences are MDHEN and SYDVKM. This CDR3 has 14 residues. CDR3 protein: CASRPGAGGKTQYF. CDR3 nucleotide sequence: TGTGCCAGCAGGCCTGGCGCGGGAGGAAAGACCCAGTACTTC.

The genes are TRBV7-6 and TRBJ2-2, with 7 bases lining up with TRBD1. V shed 1 base and J 4 bases; nucleotides not matched to a gene: 3. Germline loops: CDR1 SGHVS, CDR2 FNYEAQ. This CDR3 is built from 15 residues. CDR3 region: CASSLGQGGTGELFF. The CDR3 coding sequence is TGTGCCAGCAGCTTAGGACAGGGTGGCACCGGGGAGCTGTTTTTT.

The chain combines TRBV6-5 with TRBJ1-6, with 8 bases lining up with TRBD1. The CDR3 has 15 residues. J gave up 7 bases and V 0 bases, and 2 bases lay outside the gene matches. Germline assignment: CDR1 MNHEY and CDR2 SVGAGI. CDR3 amino acids: CASSYSAGGNSPLHF. As DNA, the CDR3 is TGTGCCAGCAGTTACTCTGCAGGGGGCAATTCACCCCTCCACTTT.

The chain uses TRBV5-1 and TRBJ2-2, with D tentatively TRBD2 (6 bases). The germline V and J ends were trimmed by 6 bases and 6 bases, with 21 bases remaining between them. This CDR3 region has 16 residues. Germline V gives CDR1 SGHRS, CDR2 YFSETQ. The CDR3: CASNPSMRGSAGELFF. The CDR3 DNA is TGCGCCAGCAACCCATCCATGCGGGGTTCCGCCGGGGAGCTGTTTTTT.

This sequence joins TRBV5-6 and TRBJ1-5; perhaps TRBD1 as D (6 bases). Trimming removed 0 bases at V and 4 bases at J, with 8 bases between. The CDR3 is 14 amino acids. The germline V gene encodes CDR1 SGHDT and CDR2 YYEEEE. CDR3 in amino acids: CASSLGGRNQPQHF. CDR3 coding DNA: TGTGCCAGCAGCTTGGGGGGGCGAAATCAGCCCCAGCATTTT.

This clone was detected only once. J is TRBJ2-1 and V is TRBV21-1; the D call of TRBD1 is as the table states it, not checked on the DNA. TRBV21-1 is classified as a pseudogene. The CDR3 totals 14 residues. The CDR3 loop reads CASSKGGRAEEQFF. CDR3 in DNA: TGTGCCAGCAGCAAAGGCGGCAGGGCAGAGGAGCAGTTCTTC.

This chain links TRBV5-4 with TRBJ2-2; D gene uncertain. Trimming took off 6 bases at V and 2 bases at J, with 5 bases between the two ends. The CDR3 runs 12 residues. Germline values: CDR1 SGHNT, CDR2 YYREEE (reference sequence). The DNA for the CDR3 is TGTGCCAGCACCCAAAACACCGGGGAGCTGTTTTTT. As protein: CASTQNTGELFF.

The sample holds a few counts of this clone. The chain joins TRBV7-9 to TRBJ2-7; maybe TRBD1 (6 bases). V shed 1 base and J shed 2 bases, with 6 bases lying between them. The CDR3 loop spans 13 amino acids. CDR1 and CDR2 (germline): SEHNR, FQNEAQ (reference sequence). In DNA form, the CDR3 reads TGTGCCAGCAGCTTAGGGACAGCCTACGAGCAGTACTTC. It translates to CASSLGTAYEQYF.

This clone showed up just once. The chain uses TRBV4-2 and TRBJ2-1; 14 nucleotides line up with TRBD2. The CDR3 length is 16 residues. Germline lookup yields CDR1 LGHNA and CDR2 YNFKEQ. V trimming: 5 bases; J trimming: 7 bases; junction bases outside the gene matches: 7. The CDR3 loop reads CASSTTSGRAVNEQFF. The CDR3 coding sequence is TGTGCCAGCAGCACGACTAGCGGGAGGGCCGTGAATGAGCAGTTCTTC.

The V and J genes are TRBV7-9 and TRBJ2-1; a possible D gene is TRBD1 (6 bases). The CDR3 runs to 19 residues. CDR1 SEHNR and CDR2 FQNEAQ come from the germline V gene (reference sequence). V gave up 4 bases and J gave up 6 bases, with 28 bases separating them. The CDR3 loop reads CASSYVIRGNIDGVNEQFF. The CDR3, as DNA: TGTGCCAGCAGCTACGTCATTAGGGGGAACATAGACGGCGTCAATGAGCAGTTCTTC.

This chain connects TRBV27 to TRBJ2-7, with 11 bases identical to TRBD2. Unmatched junction bases numbered 6, after V lost 8 bases and J lost 3 bases. The CDR3 is 14 residues long. Germline-derived CDR1 and CDR2 are MNHEY and SMNVEV (reference sequence). CDR3 coding DNA: TGTGCCAGCGGCCGCACTAGCGGGAGCTACGAGCAGTACTTC. Amino acid sequence: CASGRTSGSYEQYF.